This is a list of T cell receptor beta chains from one sample in a study of blood T cells in healthy people across ages. From the 5' RACE reads, TCRdb called clonotypes with MiXCR, one entry per CDR3 protein. The table records roughly 1,300,000 distinct CDR3 sequences, almost 60% of them present only once. Sample: blood. These TCRs come from a man between 18 and 29 years old in good health. Each CDR3 is given with its conserved first and last residue. The D gene is left open where the match is weak. Not all rows give a size; the values are once, few, many and, for expanded clones, a class.

J | D | size | V | CDR3 | DNA
TRBJ2-6 | . | . | TRBV4-1 | CASSQGIRVSSSGANVLTF | TGCGCCAGCAGCCAAGGGATACGGGTCTCCAGCTCTGGGGCCAACGTCCTGACTTTC
TRBJ1-1 | . | . | TRBV21-1 | CASSKALEVAAFF | TGTGCCAGCAGCAAAGCGCTGGAGGTCGCAGCTTTCTTT
TRBJ2-1 | . | . | TRBV6-1 | CASSDRDGVLKHNEQFF | TGTGCCAGCAGTGACAGGGATGGGGTCCTAAAACACAATGAGCAGTTCTTC
TRBJ2-3 | TRBD1 | . | TRBV20-1 | CSARPGTGLADTQYF | TGCAGTGCTAGACCCGGGACAGGCCTCGCAGATACGCAGTATTTT
TRBJ1-1 | . | . | TRBV12-3/TRBV12-4 | CASSELGGDTEAFF | TGTGCCAGCAGCGAATTGGGGGGTGACACTGAAGCTTTCTTT
TRBJ2-3 | TRBD2 | . | TRBV6-6 | CASSRGLAGGSNTQYF | TGTGCCAGCAGTCGGGGCCTAGCGGGAGGTTCGAATACGCAGTATTTT
TRBJ2-2 | . | . | TRBV20-1 | CSAMVSSGELFF | TGCAGTGCGATGGTTTCTAGTGGAGAGCTGTTTTTT
TRBJ2-5 | . | . | TRBV20-1 | CSATWAVLPQETQYF | TGCAGTGCTACGTGGGCGGTACTTCCGCAAGAGACCCAGTACTTC
TRBJ2-3 | TRBD1 | . | TRBV7-2 | CASSLTGLDTQYF | TGTGCCAGCAGCTTGACAGGGTTAGATACGCAGTATTTT
TRBJ2-1 | TRBD2 | few | TRBV29-1 | CSVKTSGNNEQFF | TGCAGCGTCAAGACTAGCGGTAACAATGAGCAGTTCTTC
TRBJ2-5 | . | . | TRBV20-1 | CSAGRVARQETQYF | TGCAGTGCTGGCCGTGTGGCCCGACAAGAGACCCAGTACTTC
TRBJ2-7 | . | . | TRBV6-1 | CASSGGEGGYEQYF | TGTGCCAGCAGTGGGGGCGAGGGGGGCTACGAGCAGTACTTC
TRBJ2-7 | TRBD2 | . | TRBV20-1 | CSARTRSGPYEQYF | TGCAGTGCCCGGACTAGGAGTGGGCCCTACGAGCAGTACTTC
TRBJ1-2 | . | few | TRBV29-1 | CSVEAEGNYGYTF | TGCAGCGTTGAAGCGGAGGGTAACTATGGCTACACCTTC
TRBJ2-3 | . | . | TRBV6-5 | CASSYERITDTQYF | TGTGCCAGCAGTTACGAGCGGATCACAGATACGCAGTATTTT
TRBJ1-6 | . | . | TRBV7-2 | CASSSQRGLGSPLHF | TGTGCCAGCAGCTCTCAAAGGGGCTTGGGTTCACCCCTCCACTTT
TRBJ2-1 | . | few | TRBV11-2 | CASSKTATNEQFF | TGTGCCAGCAGCAAGACAGCGACCAATGAGCAGTTCTTC
TRBJ1-5 | TRBD1 | . | TRBV27 | CASSLVGQGNQPQHF | TGTGCCAGCAGTTTAGTGGGACAGGGCAATCAGCCCCAGCATTTT
TRBJ2-3 | . | . | TRBV29-1 | CSTLLSTDTQYF | TGCAGCACCCTTTTATCCACAGATACGCAGTATTTT
TRBJ1-4 | TRBD1 | . | TRBV4-3 | CASSRRTGGRIAPEKMFF | TGCGCCAGCAGCCGCCGGACAGGGGGCAGGATTGCCCCCGAAAAAATGTTTTTT
TRBJ2-4 | TRBD1 | . | TRBV10-1 | CASSDLQGSLKNIQYF | TGCGCCAGCAGTGATTTACAGGGGAGCCTAAAAAACATTCAGTACTTC
TRBJ2-1 | . | . | TRBV4-1 | CASSPQLYAYNEQFF | TGCGCCAGCAGCCCCCAACTATATGCCTACAATGAGCAGTTCTTC
TRBJ1-1 | . | . | TRBV4-1 | CASSQVGEYKSEAFF | TGCGCCAGCAGCCAAGTTGGTGAATATAAGTCTGAAGCTTTCTTT
TRBJ1-1 | . | . | TRBV4-3 | CASSPGGPGTEAFF | TGCGCCAGCAGCCCTGGGGGGCCCGGCACTGAAGCTTTCTTT
TRBJ2-7 | TRBD1 | . | TRBV28 | CASRPVRDRFYEQYF | TGTGCCAGCAGACCAGTCCGGGACAGATTCTACGAGCAGTACTTC
TRBJ2-7 | TRBD1 | . | TRBV29-1 | CSVSHRDRIYEQYF | TGCAGCGTTTCCCATCGGGACAGGATCTACGAGCAGTACTTC
TRBJ2-5 | . | few | TRBV12-3/TRBV12-4 | CASSASVETQYF | TGTGCCAGCAGCGCTAGTGTGGAGACCCAGTACTTC